Below are 31 T cell receptor beta chains sequenced from a single sample in a study of cytomegalovirus exposure and HLA in healthy donors. PCR used 60 Vbeta primers and 13 Jbeta primers. Repertoires were generated with immunoSEQ multiplex PCR, while TCRdb's copy carries only in-frame clones and drops some. Of 90,000 to 140,000 clones listed, approximately 11% were seen once; the top ten hold 16%. Sequenced input: PBMCs. These receptor sequences come from a man aged 40-55 years in good health and CMV-seropositive.

In nucleotides, the CDR3 is TGTGCCAGCAGCTCCAGGGAAAGGTCTGAAGCTTTCTTT. As protein: CASSSRERSEAFF. This chain joins TRBV7-9 and TRBJ1-1; perhaps TRBD1 as D (5 bases). There are 13 residues in the CDR3. The ends were cut back, 4 bases at V and 6 bases at J, with 12 bases in the middle. Germline assignment: CDR1 SEHNR and CDR2 FQNEAQ (reference sequence). The entire variable domain, with the rest obtained from reference TRBV7-9 and TRBJ1-1, is as follows: DTGVSQNPRHKITKRGQNVTFRCDPISEHNRLYWYRQTLGQGPEFLTYFQNEAQLEKSRLLSDRFSAERPKGSFSTLEIQRTEQGDSAMYLCASSSRERSEAFFGQGTRLTVV.

This sequence joins TRBV9 and TRBJ2-5, with 10 bases aligning to TRBD2. The CDR3 is 14 amino acids. Germline loops: CDR1 SGDLS, CDR2 YYNGEE. The trim removed 3 bases at V and 5 bases at J, leaving 4 bases unmatched. The CDR3 DNA is TGTGCCAGCAGCGAGACTAGCGGGCGGGAGACCCAGTACTTC. This encodes CASSETSGRETQYF. The full variable domain, its missing parts supplied by reference TRBV9 and TRBJ2-5, is DSGVTQTPKHLITATGQRVTLRCSPRSGDLSVYWYQQSLDQGLQFLIQYYNGEERAKGNILERFSAQQFPDLHSELNLSSLELGDSALYFCASSETSGRETQYFGPGTRLLVL.

This clone showed up just a few times. J is TRBJ2-1 and V is TRBV29-1, with 8 nucleotides matching TRBD2. J lost 1 base, V lost 3 bases, and 8 bases had no gene match. The germline V gene has CDR1 SQVTM and CDR2 ANQGSEA. The CDR3 spans 16 residues. The CDR3 sequence: CSVDLPGLGSYNEQFF. CDR3 sequence (DNA): TGCAGCGTTGACCTACCGGGACTAGGGTCCTACAATGAGCAGTTCTTC.

This clone has only a few counts. DNA of the CDR3: TGCGCCAGCAGCCAAGTATCAGCGGGAGAAAGACAGTACTTC. Protein: CASSQVSAGERQYF. The chain combines TRBV4-1 with TRBJ2-4, with 8 bases matching TRBD2. V trimming: 1 base; J trimming: 13 bases; junction bases outside the gene matches: 9. The V gene's germline CDR1 is MGHRA and CDR2 YSYEKL. The CDR3 has 14 residues.

There are a few counts of this clone. The chain joins TRBV18 to TRBJ1-2, with 7 bases lining up with TRBD1. The J segment lost 6 bases and the V segment lost 3 bases, leaving 1 base of the junction unmatched. CDR3 length equals 12 residues. The germline V gene has CDR1 KGHSH and CDR2 LQKENI. The CDR3 DNA follows: TGTGCCAGCTCACCGACAGGGAATGGCTACACCTTC. Protein: CASSPTGNGYTF.

This clone has more than one count but fewer than ten. The CDR3 DNA reads TGTGCCAGCATCCCAGGGGTATTGGACACCGGGGAGCTGTTTTTT. Its protein is CASIPGVLDTGELFF. The chain employs TRBV6-5 and TRBJ2-2, with D tentatively TRBD1 (6 bases). The CDR3 contains 15 residues. Trimming removed 7 bases from V and 3 bases from J, with 15 bases in between. CDR1 and CDR2 from the germline V gene are MNHEY and SVGAGI.

This clone was observed a few times. The chain couples TRBV23-1 to TRBJ2-2, with 7 bases that match TRBD1. TRBV23-1 belongs to the ORF category, with a function that is uncertain. After removal of 6 bases from V and 7 bases from J, the junction contained 14 bases not matched to a gene. The CDR3 length is 16 residues. The CDR3 DNA is TGCGCCAGCAGCCTTTTTCACAGGGGCTTGAACGGGGAGCTGTTTTTT. It encodes CASSLFHRGLNGELFF.

This clone came up a few times. The chain uses TRBV29-1 and TRBJ2-1; TRBD2 matches at 7 bases. Germline V CDR1 and CDR2: SQVTM, ANQGSEA. J gave up 4 bases and V 1 base, and 4 bases lay outside the gene matches. The CDR3 loop spans 14 amino acids. This CDR3 is CSVEVLAYYNEQFF. As DNA, the CDR3 is TGCAGCGTTGAAGTACTAGCGTATTACAATGAGCAGTTCTTC.

This clone appeared many times. This chain connects TRBV6-5 to TRBJ2-1; D is undetermined. V lost 4 bases, J lost 5 bases, and 12 bases lay in between. The germline gives CDR1 MNHEY, CDR2 SVGAGI. The length of the CDR3 is 14 residues. CDR3 nucleotides: TGTGCCAGCAGTTTATTTTCTGGCCACAATGAGCAGTTCTTC. It specifies CASSLFSGHNEQFF.

This clone was detected a few times. V gene TRBV15 combines with J gene TRBJ2-6, with D maybe TRBD1 (6 bases). Per the germline V gene, CDR1 is LNHNV and CDR2 is YYDKDF (reference sequence). Trimming stripped 3 bases from V and 1 base from J, with 19 bases between. This CDR3 has 19 amino acids. The CDR3 sequence: CATSRMLGRGFSGANVLTF. CDR3 coding DNA: TGTGCCACCAGCAGGATGCTCGGCAGGGGCTTTTCTGGGGCCAACGTCCTGACTTTC.

V usage is TRBV4-2 and J usage is TRBJ2-5, with 9 bases fitting TRBD2. The CDR3 is 16 residues long. Germline loops: CDR1 LGHNA, CDR2 YNFKEQ. V shed 4 bases and J 5 bases; nucleotides not matched to a gene: 11. The CDR3 DNA follows: TGTGCCAGCAGCCCCCGTGGCGGGAGGGACATGGAGACCCAGTACTTC. Residues: CASSPRGGRDMETQYF.

This chain uses TRBV27 with TRBJ2-2; 11 nucleotides agree with TRBD2. Germline values: CDR1 MNHEY, CDR2 SMNVEV (reference sequence). V lost 3 bases to trimming and J lost 3 bases; unmatched junction nucleotides: 9. This CDR3 comprises 18 residues. In DNA form, the CDR3 reads TGTGCCAGCAGTTTGGGGGGCCCGGGACTAGCGGACACCGGGGAGCTGTTTTTT. It encodes CASSLGGPGLADTGELFF.

This clone was seen more than once but under ten times. V is TRBV5-1 and J is TRBJ2-6; D may be TRBD1 (6 bases). Trimming pared 0 bases from V and 2 bases from J, leaving 6 bases between. Looked up from germline, CDR1 is SGHRS and CDR2 is YFSETQ. This CDR3 contains 15 residues. The CDR3 is CASSLGQAGANVLTF. DNA of the CDR3: TGCGCCAGCAGCTTGGGACAGGCTGGGGCCAACGTCCTGACTTTC. Full variable domain (outside the CDR3, taken from reference TRBV5-1 and TRBJ2-6): KAGVTQTPRYLIKTRGQQVTLSCSPISGHRSVSWYQQTPGQGLQFLFEYFSETQRNKGNFPGRFSGRQFSNSRSEMNVSTLELGDSALYLCASSLGQAGANVLTFGAGSRLTVL.

The CDR3 sequence: CASSSRDRGSQPQHF. CDR3 sequence (DNA): TGTGCCAGCAGCTCCAGGGACAGGGGAAGTCAGCCCCAGCATTTT. The gene calls are TRBV7-8 and TRBJ1-5; 10 bases are shared with TRBD1. CDR1 SGHVS and CDR2 FQNEAQ come from the germline V gene. This CDR3 region has 15 residues. Unmatched junction bases numbered 6, after V lost 4 bases and J lost 6 bases.

This clone has just a few counts. The rearrangement uses TRBV9 and TRBJ1-2; a weak D match, TRBD1 (6 bases). CDR3 length: 15 amino acids. From germline, CDR1 is SGDLS and CDR2 YYNGEE. Deletions cut 4 bases from V and 6 bases from J, with 19 bases between. CDR3 region: CASSSRDPRTDGYTF. CDR3 coding DNA: TGTGCCAGCAGCTCCCGGGACCCTAGGACAGATGGCTACACCTTC.

The chain carries TRBV18 and TRBJ1-2; TRBD1 matches at 9 bases. Per germline, CDR1 KGHSH and CDR2 LQKENI. V was clipped by 4 bases and J by 2 bases; unmatched bases: 2. The CDR3 loop spans 14 amino acids. The CDR3 DNA reads as TGTGCCAGCTCACTGGGGACAGGGAACTATGGCTACACCTTC. Encoded protein: CASSLGTGNYGYTF.

The rearrangement joins TRBV11-2 to TRBJ2-2; TRBD2 matches 8 bases. V lost 6 bases, J lost 7 bases, and 10 bases stayed unmatched. Looked up from germline, CDR1 is SGHAT and CDR2 is FQNNGV. CDR3 length equals 15 residues. CDR3 in DNA: TGTGCCAGCAGACAACGGGAGGGCCGTGACGGGGAGCTGTTTTTT. This gives the protein CASRQREGRDGELFF.

This clone has a handful of counts. V usage is TRBV7-9 and J usage is TRBJ2-1; the match to TRBD2 covers 7 bases. The germline CDR1 and CDR2 sequences are SEHNR and FQNEAQ (reference sequence). The J segment lost 8 bases and the V segment lost 4 bases, leaving 14 bases of the junction unmatched. This CDR3 is 16 amino acids long. CDR3 sequence: CASSSPPGGSVDEQFF. CDR3 bases: TGTGCCAGCAGCTCCCCCCCGGGCGGGAGTGTCGATGAGCAGTTCTTC.

The CDR3 loop reads CASSRGPFTDTQYF. Written as DNA, the CDR3 is TGTGCCAGCAGCCGAGGTCCCTTCACAGATACGCAGTATTTT. V usage is TRBV11-2 and J usage is TRBJ2-3; D call uncertain. Germline lookup yields CDR1 SGHAT and CDR2 FQNNGV. There are 14 residues in the CDR3. The V gene lost 5 bases and the J gene lost 2 bases, with 11 bases spanning the gap.

The chain uses TRBV6-5 and TRBJ1-1; possible D gene TRBD1, 6 bases. Trimming shortened V by 6 bases and J by 6 bases, and 20 bases separated the two germline ends. The CDR3 spans 15 residues. In germline, CDR1 is MNHEY, CDR2 SVGAGI. CDR3 nucleotides: TGTGCCAGCAGGTACACCAACAGGGTGAGGCCTGAAGCTTTCTTT. Its protein is CASRYTNRVRPEAFF.

This chain joins TRBV29-1 and TRBJ2-2, with D unresolved. Trimming shortened V by 4 bases and J by 5 bases, and 5 bases separated the two germline ends. Germline V CDR1 and CDR2: SQVTM, ANQGSEA. This CDR3 is 11 amino acids long. CDR3 in amino acids: CSVVSTGELFF. CDR3 sequence (DNA): TGCAGCGTTGTCAGTACCGGGGAGCTGTTTTTT.

The V gene is TRBV9, the J gene TRBJ2-5; 9 nucleotides line up with TRBD1. V lost 4 bases to trimming and J lost 4 bases; unmatched junction nucleotides: 5. The CDR3 runs 14 residues. Germline CDR1 reads SGDLS; CDR2 reads YYNGEE. Here the CDR3 reads CASSLLTGGETQYF. The CDR3, as DNA: TGTGCCAGCAGCTTGCTGACAGGGGGAGAGACCCAGTACTTC.

In its sample, this clone was seen a few times. The chain couples TRBV6-6 to TRBJ2-2, with D perhaps matching TRBD1 (6 bases). The CDR3 runs to 13 residues. In germline, CDR1 is MNHNY, CDR2 SVGAGI (reference sequence). Trimming shortened V by 8 bases and J by 3 bases, and 10 bases separated the two germline ends. The CDR3 is CASASGDTGELFF. The CDR3, as DNA: TGTGCCAGCGCCTCAGGGGACACCGGGGAGCTGTTTTTT.

The gene calls are TRBV6-1 and TRBJ2-3; D perhaps matches TRBD2 (5 bases). CDR3 length equals 15 residues. Trimming stripped 7 bases from V and 0 bases from J, with 14 bases between. Germline lookup yields CDR1 MNHNS and CDR2 SASEGT. CDR3 bases: TGTGCCAGCATAGGGAGCGTTTTTAGCACAGATACGCAGTATTTT. This gives the protein CASIGSVFSTDTQYF.

The rearrangement links TRBV27 to TRBJ1-1; D gene ambiguous. V was shortened by 8 bases and J by 4 bases, with 17 bases between the two germline ends. The CDR3 runs 14 residues. Germline assignment: CDR1 MNHEY and CDR2 SMNVEV (reference sequence). The CDR3 is CASGPLLVGTEAFF. DNA for the CDR3: TGTGCCAGCGGGCCCCTCTTAGTTGGCACTGAAGCTTTCTTT.

The V call is TRBV7-9, the J call TRBJ1-1; 7 positions agree with TRBD1. Germline lookup yields CDR1 SEHNR and CDR2 FQNEAQ (reference sequence). V gave up 5 bases and J gave up 3 bases; unmatched junction bases: 12. The CDR3 is 16 residues long. The CDR3 reads CASSGKTGQSDTEAFF. The CDR3, as DNA: TGTGCCAGCAGCGGAAAAACGGGACAGTCGGACACTGAAGCTTTCTTT.

This clone was seen a few times. This chain links TRBV4-1 with TRBJ2-3; TRBD1 aligns across 9 bases. CDR1 and CDR2 (germline): MGHRA, YSYEKL. Trimming at V came to 4 bases and at J to 13 bases, leaving 15 bases not matched to a gene. CDR3 length equals 15 residues. DNA of the CDR3: TGCGCCAGCAGCCGAACAGCCTCCGGGACAGGGTTGGAGTATTTT. Protein product: CASSRTASGTGLEYF.

This clone has only a few counts. This chain uses TRBV6-1 with TRBJ2-3; D not certain. This CDR3 has 14 amino acids. Looked up from germline, CDR1 is MNHNS and CDR2 is SASEGT. The V gene lost 8 bases and the J gene lost 1 base, with 13 bases spanning the gap. The CDR3 protein is CASYSPSRTDTQYF. Here the CDR3 DNA reads TGTGCCAGCTACTCCCCCTCCCGCACAGATACGCAGTATTTT.

V usage is TRBV9 and J usage is TRBJ2-7; TRBD1 matches at 7 bases. Trimming took 3 bases from V and 2 from J; bases not matched to a gene: 5. This CDR3 contains 14 residues. In germline, CDR1 is SGDLS, CDR2 YYNGEE. CDR3 nucleotide sequence: TGTGCCAGCAGCGGCCGGGACAGCCCCTACGAGCAGTACTTC. This gives the protein CASSGRDSPYEQYF. The whole variable domain, filled in from reference TRBV9 and TRBJ2-7, reads DSGVTQTPKHLITATGQRVTLRCSPRSGDLSVYWYQQSLDQGLQFLIQYYNGEERAKGNILERFSAQQFPDLHSELNLSSLELGDSALYFCASSGRDSPYEQYFGPGTRLTVT.

This clone has more than one count but fewer than ten. DNA of the CDR3: TGTGCCAGCATCTCGGGGGAGTACTCTGGAAACACCATATATTTT. It encodes CASISGEYSGNTIYF. This chain joins TRBV28 and TRBJ1-3; weak D call: TRBD1 (5 bases). Germline loops: CDR1 MDHEN, CDR2 SYDVKM. The CDR3 is made up of 15 amino acids. V dropped 7 bases and J dropped 0 bases, with 13 bases sitting between them.

V gene TRBV4-1 combines with J gene TRBJ2-6, with TRBD1 matching 11 bases. The CDR3 is 19 amino acids. From germline, CDR1 is MGHRA and CDR2 YSYEKL. V trimming: 0 bases; J trimming: 2 bases; junction bases outside the gene matches: 6. CDR3 nucleotides: TGCGCCAGCAGCCAAGAGAGTGGACAGGGGGCGCCTGGGGCCAACGTCCTGACTTTC. It yields the protein CASSQESGQGAPGANVLTF.